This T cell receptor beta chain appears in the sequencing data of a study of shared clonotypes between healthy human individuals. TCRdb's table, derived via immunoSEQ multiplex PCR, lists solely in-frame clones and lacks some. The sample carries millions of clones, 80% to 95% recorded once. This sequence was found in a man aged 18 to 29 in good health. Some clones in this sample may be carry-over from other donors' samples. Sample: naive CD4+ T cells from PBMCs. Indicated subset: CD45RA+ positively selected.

The CDR3 DNA reads as TGTGCCAGCAGCCCACGCTCCGGGACAGGGAACGAGCAGTACTTC. It is translated as CASSPRSGTGNEQYF. The chain has TRBV5-4 and TRBJ2-7; TRBD1 matches at 9 bases. The V segment lost 4 bases and the J segment 5 bases; nucleotides outside the gene matches: 10. Germline CDR1 reads SGHNT; CDR2 reads YYREEE (reference sequence). The CDR3 is made up of 15 amino acids. The whole variable domain, filled in from reference TRBV5-4 and TRBJ2-7, reads ETGVTQSPTHLIKTRGQQVTLRCSSQSGHNTVSWYQQALGQGPQFIFQYYREEENGRGNFPPRFSGLQFPNYSSELNVNALELDDSALYLCASSPRSGTGNEQYFGPGTRLTVT.